One and the same sample provided the 26 T cell receptor beta chains below, sequenced in a study of metastatic and nonmetastatic thyroid tumors. Thyroid surgery took place with no prior treatment in any patient. TCRdb re-analyzed the PCR reads through MiXCR. The repertoire consists of about 5,400 clones, with about 35% occurring once and the leading ten covering about 22%. Sequenced material: adjacent normal tissue. The receptors were sampled from a female donor with papillary thyroid cancer or a benign thyroid nodule (not recorded which). Some clones in this sample may be carry-over from other donors' samples.

This clone was found a few times. J is TRBJ1-2 and V is TRBV28; D unresolved. The CDR3 extends over 14 amino acids. V gave up 8 bases and J gave up 4 bases, with 17 bases separating them. From germline, CDR1 is MDHEN and CDR2 SYDVKM. The CDR3 bases are TGTGCCAGCGAAGATACGGGCAGCTTCTATGGCTACACCTTC. Translating gives CASEDTGSFYGYTF.

The CDR3 region has the DNA TGTGCCAGCAGTCCCCGGACAGGGTCTCCCTTTGAAGCTTTCTTT. This encodes CASSPRTGSPFEAFF. The chain couples TRBV12-3 or TRBV12-4 to TRBJ1-1, with 8 bases lining up with TRBD1. This CDR3 has 15 amino acids. V dropped 5 bases and J dropped 7; count of bases not matched to a gene: 12.

This clone was seen a handful of times. The genes are TRBV6-1 and TRBJ1-4; D unclear. Looked up from germline, CDR1 is MNHNS and CDR2 is SASEGT. V was cut by 5 bases and J by 1 base, with 8 bases left in between. This CDR3 is built from 14 residues. CDR3 residues: CASSPGITNEKLFF. The CDR3 DNA sequence: TGTGCCAGCAGTCCCGGGATAACTAATGAAAAACTGTTTTTT.

The sample holds many counts of this clone. The rearrangement joins TRBV5-1 to TRBJ2-3; 8 nucleotides align to TRBD2. CDR3 length: 15 residues. Germline V CDR1 and CDR2: SGHRS, YFSETQ. V lost 0 bases to trimming and J lost 5 bases; unmatched junction nucleotides: 5. CDR3 DNA sequence: TGCGCCAGCAGCTTGGAGCGGGGGTGGGGAGATACGCAGTATTTT. Amino acids: CASSLERGWGDTQYF. Together with reference TRBV5-1 and TRBJ2-3, the CDR3 gives the full variable domain: KAGVTQTPRYLIKTRGQQVTLSCSPISGHRSVSWYQQTPGQGLQFLFEYFSETQRNKGNFPGRFSGRQFSNSRSEMNVSTLELGDSALYLCASSLERGWGDTQYFGPGTRLTVL.

J is TRBJ2-3 and V is TRBV6-1; either TRBD1 or TRBD2 may supply D (5 bases each). This CDR3 comprises 14 residues. The germline V gene has CDR1 MNHNS and CDR2 SASEGT. Trimming shortened V by 7 bases and J by 2 bases, and 13 bases separated the two germline ends. DNA of the CDR3: TGTGCCAGCAAGACTGAGGGGCACACAGATACGCAGTATTTT. Amino acid sequence: CASKTEGHTDTQYF.

The chain uses TRBV20-1 and TRBJ1-4; 9 bases are shared with TRBD1. CDR1 is DFQATT, CDR2 SNEGSKA, per germline (reference sequence). The CDR3 length is 15 residues. V lost 3 bases and J lost 8; bases outside the gene matches: 10. The CDR3 loop is CSAREAGTGSEKLFF. The DNA of the CDR3 is TGCAGTGCTAGGGAAGCCGGGACAGGGAGCGAAAAACTGTTTTTT.

This clone was counted only a few times. Other DNA sequences in the sample encode the same CDR3. V gene TRBV6-2 or TRBV6-3 combines with J gene TRBJ2-7; 9 positions agree with TRBD1. The length of the CDR3 is 20 residues. CDR1 and CDR2 from the germline V gene are MNHEY and SVGEGT. V dropped 5 bases and J dropped 2; count of bases not matched to a gene: 22. The CDR3 region is CASSPRLTQGSRTGAYEQYF. DNA of the CDR3: TGTGCCAGCAGTCCCCGATTGACGCAAGGATCGAGGACAGGGGCCTACGAGCAGTACTTC.

This clone was seen a few times. The V gene is TRBV6-1, the J gene TRBJ1-5; the D is unclear. CDR3 size: 15 residues. Germline CDR1 MNHNS, CDR2 SASEGT. V was cut by 2 bases and J by 0 bases, with 8 bases left in between. CDR3 in amino acids: CASSEYGYSNQPQHF. The CDR3 coding sequence is TGTGCCAGCAGTGAATACGGATATAGCAATCAGCCCCAGCATTTT.

This clone was seen a handful of times. The J gene is TRBJ2-3, the V gene TRBV11-2; 7 positions agree with TRBD2. V lost 7 bases and J lost 0; bases outside the gene matches: 10. Per germline, CDR1 SGHAT and CDR2 FQNNGV. This CDR3 is 16 amino acids long. CDR3 nucleotide sequence: TGTGCCAGCACCGCGAGGGCTAGCGGCAGCACAGATACGCAGTATTTT. The encoded protein is CASTARASGSTDTQYF.

The chain combines TRBV11-3 with TRBJ2-5; the match to TRBD2 covers 9 bases. CDR3 length equals 15 residues. V was pared by 5 bases and J by 2 bases, with 6 bases of the junction left unmatched. CDR1 SGHNT and CDR2 YENEEA come from the germline V gene. In DNA form, the CDR3 reads TGTGCCAGCAGCCCGGGACTAGCCAATCAAGAGACCCAGTACTTC. It codes for CASSPGLANQETQYF.

The V gene is TRBV10-2, the J gene TRBJ2-1; D unresolved. The CDR3 runs 11 residues. Germline lookup yields CDR1 WSHSY and CDR2 SAAADI. V lost 7 bases to trimming and J lost 1 base, with 2 bases between them. CDR3 DNA: TGCGCCAGCAAGTCCTACAATGAGCAGTTCTTC. Translation gives CASKSYNEQFF.

On this clone: Here the CDR3 omits its conserved ending phenylalanine or tryptophan, so a read error is the likely source. No DNA is shown, since the ends of the CDR3 on it are uncertain; the CDR3 is the one TCRdb lists. The chain links TRBV9 to TRBJ2-6; TRBD1, the D gene given by the table, was not confirmed from the DNA. Germline loops: CDR1 SGDLS, CDR2 YYNGEE. The CDR3 length is 8 residues, termini included. The CDR3 loop is CASSVEGG.

The gene calls are TRBV7-9 and TRBJ2-2; no reliable D call. The germline CDR1 and CDR2 sequences are SEHNR and FQNEAQ (reference sequence). This CDR3 spans 14 amino acids. V was pared by 2 bases and J by 1 base, with 5 bases between. This CDR3 is CASSLMGNTGELFF. CDR3 coding DNA: TGTGCCAGCAGCTTAATGGGGAACACCGGGGAGCTGTTTTTT.

By frequency in the sample, this clone is medium-sized. The chain combines TRBV25-1 with TRBJ2-1; weak D call: TRBD2 (5 bases). Germline V gives CDR1 MGHDK, CDR2 SYGVNS. The V end lost 2 bases, the J end lost 3 bases, and 11 bases lay between the germline ends. The CDR3 covers 15 residues. The CDR3 here is CASSEQEVDYNEQFF. The CDR3 DNA reads TGTGCCAGCAGTGAACAGGAGGTCGACTACAATGAGCAGTTCTTC.

The chain links TRBV11-3 to TRBJ2-2; 13 positions match TRBD2. The CDR3 has 15 residues. J was trimmed by 6 bases and V by 3 bases; bases with no gene match: 1. The germline gives CDR1 SGHNT, CDR2 YENEEA. The CDR3 DNA reads TGTGCCAGCAGCTTTGGACTAGCGGGAGCCGGGGAGCTGTTTTTT. Amino acids: CASSFGLAGAGELFF.

V usage is TRBV7-2 and J usage is TRBJ1-5; weak D call: TRBD1 (5 bases). Trimming stripped 3 bases from V and 6 bases from J, with 12 bases between. There are 14 residues in the CDR3. Germline V CDR1 and CDR2: SGHTA, FQGNSA. The CDR3 nucleotides read TGTGCCAGCAGCTTTGGTCAGGGAGTTCAGCCCCAGCATTTT. Translating it yields CASSFGQGVQPQHF.

This clone appeared a few times. V and J are TRBV7-2 and TRBJ2-7; no reliable D call. Germline CDR1 SGHTA, CDR2 FQGNSA. The length of the CDR3 is 18 residues. V lost 0 bases and J 4 bases, leaving 22 bases between the germline ends. CDR3 DNA sequence: TGTGCCAGCAGCTTAGCCCTAGTGGGCCCAACCACCAGGTACGAGCAGTACTTC. The encoded protein is CASSLALVGPTTRYEQYF.

V and J are TRBV7-9 and TRBJ1-2; TRBD1 matches 9 bases. V shed 4 bases and J 8 bases; nucleotides not matched to a gene: 8. Germline assignment: CDR1 SEHNR and CDR2 FQNEAQ (reference sequence). The CDR3 runs to 14 residues. The DNA for the CDR3 is TGTGCCAGCAGCTCACGGACAGGGGACGGCGGCTACACCTTC. It yields the protein CASSSRTGDGGYTF.

CDR3 sequence reads: CASSLNQGYYEQYF. The CDR3 nucleotides read TGTGCCAGTAGCCTCAACCAGGGATACTACGAGCAGTACTTC. The J gene is TRBJ2-7, the V gene TRBV28; tentatively, D is TRBD1 (5 bases). The V gene lost 9 bases and the J gene lost 3 bases, with 18 bases spanning the gap. The CDR3 spans 14 residues. Per germline, CDR1 MDHEN and CDR2 SYDVKM.

The chain carries TRBV6-1 and TRBJ2-7; D call uncertain. Trimming removed 7 bases from V and 6 bases from J, with 19 bases in between. Germline CDR1 and CDR2: MNHNS and SASEGT. The CDR3 length is 14 residues. In DNA, the CDR3 is TGTGCCAGCACCTCCATAGGACGGCAGCGCGAGCAGTACTTC. Translated, it gives CASTSIGRQREQYF.

The rearrangement uses TRBV11-2 and TRBJ2-5; D is perhaps TRBD1 or TRBD2 (5 bases each). The CDR3 consists of 14 residues. Per germline, CDR1 SGHAT and CDR2 FQNNGV. Trimming pared 1 base from V and 0 bases from J, leaving 6 bases between. The CDR3 DNA reads as TGTGCCAGCAGCTTAGCGGGACACCAAGAGACCCAGTACTTC. Translating it yields CASSLAGHQETQYF.

This clone is termed medium-sized. The chain uses TRBV5-1 and TRBJ2-1; 12 bases line up with TRBD2. Germline V CDR1 and CDR2: SGHRS, YFSETQ. The CDR3 totals 16 residues. V trimming: 3 bases; J trimming: 8 bases; junction bases outside the gene matches: 9. The CDR3 spells CASSSRLAGGAYEQFF. The CDR3 region has the DNA TGCGCCAGCAGCTCCCGCCTAGCGGGAGGGGCGTATGAGCAGTTCTTC.

This chain uses TRBV12-3 or TRBV12-4 with TRBJ2-1; 13 bases agree with TRBD2. V lost 1 base and J lost 5; bases outside the gene matches: 11. The CDR3 covers 19 residues. The CDR3 here is CASSLGLAGGYGGNNEQFF. The CDR3 region has the DNA TGTGCCAGCAGTTTAGGACTAGCGGGAGGTTATGGGGGAAACAATGAGCAGTTCTTC.

The chain uses TRBV11-1 and TRBJ1-2; 12 nucleotides match TRBD1. V was clipped by 4 bases and J by 8 bases; unmatched bases: 11. The CDR3 sequence is 16 residues long. Germline loops: CDR1 SGHAT, CDR2 FQDESV (reference sequence). CDR3 sequence: CASSSLGDRGRDGYTF. The CDR3 nucleotides are TGTGCCAGCAGCTCATTGGGGGACAGGGGGCGAGACGGCTACACCTTC.

This chain uses TRBV20-1 with TRBJ2-1; D is possibly TRBD2 (6 bases). V lost 4 bases and J 10 bases, leaving 11 bases between the germline ends. Germline loops: CDR1 DFQATT, CDR2 SNEGSKA (reference sequence). The CDR3 is 11 residues long. The CDR3 reads CSAIWDSEQFF. CDR3 in DNA: TGCAGTGCTATTTGGGACTCCGAGCAGTTCTTC.

This clone turned up a few times. The rearrangement links TRBV2 to TRBJ1-5; 8 positions match TRBD1. This CDR3 spans 15 amino acids. V shed 3 bases, J shed 3 bases, and the junction held 4 bases outside the gene matches. CDR1 is SNHLY and CDR2 is FYNNEI in the germline V gene. The CDR3 protein is CASSDRTGHNQPQHF. DNA for the CDR3: TGTGCCAGCAGTGATAGGACAGGGCACAATCAGCCCCAGCATTTT.